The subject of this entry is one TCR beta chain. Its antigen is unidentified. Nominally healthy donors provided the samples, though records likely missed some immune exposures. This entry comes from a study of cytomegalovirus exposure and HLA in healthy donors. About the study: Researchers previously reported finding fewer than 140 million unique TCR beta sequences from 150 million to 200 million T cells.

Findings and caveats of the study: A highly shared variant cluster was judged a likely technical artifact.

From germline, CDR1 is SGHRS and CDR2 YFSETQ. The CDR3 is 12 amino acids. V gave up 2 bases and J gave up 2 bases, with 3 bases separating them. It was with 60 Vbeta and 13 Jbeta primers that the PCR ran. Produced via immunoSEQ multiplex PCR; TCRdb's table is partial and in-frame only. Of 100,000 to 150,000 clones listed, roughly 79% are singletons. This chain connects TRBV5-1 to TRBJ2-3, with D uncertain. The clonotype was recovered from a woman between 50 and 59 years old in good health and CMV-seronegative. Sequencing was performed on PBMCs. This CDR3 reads CASSFITDTQYF. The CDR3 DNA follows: TGCGCCAGCAGCTTTATCACAGATACGCAGTATTTT.